This TCR beta chain was recorded in a study of blood T cell repertoires in COVID-19. Looking at the study overall: In each case, the material was cDNA or gDNA derived from T cells, B-cell-depleted T cells, or PBMCs.

Here immunoSEQ multiplex PCR was the method, and the copy in TCRdb shows in-frame clones only, minus some. The sample lists about 76,000 clones, 80% occurring once. V lost 3 bases and J lost 4; bases outside the gene matches: 8. CDR3 size: 16 residues. The germline gives CDR1 KGHDR, CDR2 SFDVKD. The receptor was isolated from a human donor in a cohort sampled during active COVID-19. The rearrangement joins TRBV24-1 to TRBJ2-1; 7 bases match TRBD2. The sequenced sample consisted of peripheral blood. CDR3 sequence reads: CATSDHGGSTYNEQFF. The CDR3 region has the DNA TGTGCCACCAGTGATCACGGCGGGAGTACTTACAATGAGCAGTTCTTC.